The 10 T cell receptor beta chains listed next were all sequenced from one sample in a study of T-cell reconstitution after alpha-beta-depleted transplantation in children (dated by TCRdb to the mid-2010s). Libraries were built with PCR. Sequencing instrument: Illumina HiSeq 2500. Molecular barcoding was employed in the preparation of TCR libraries, with unique molecular identifiers being used to normalize TCRbeta repertoire quantification. The public reads were quality trimmed at Q25 with fastp and then assembled into clones with MiXCR by TCRdb, keeping productive beta chains. Here each entry gathers all rows of one CDR3 protein and keeps the most common genes and DNA. Present in this sample are some 590,000 distinct CDR3 sequences, roughly a tenth of which were seen just once. The ten largest clones represent less than 5% of the sample. Specimen: PBMCs from the stem cell graft donor, collected from the stem cell graft. These receptors were taken from a human donor who donated a stem cell graft to a child with acute myeloid leukemia.

The rearrangement links TRBV7-2 to TRBJ2-3; possible D gene TRBD2, 5 bases. The CDR3 is 17 amino acids. Looked up from germline, CDR1 is SGHTA and CDR2 is FQGNSA. V dropped 0 bases and J dropped 2 bases, with 15 bases sitting between them. CDR3 bases: TGTGCCAGCAGCTTAGCGGGGTTAGCGCTCTCCACAGATACGCAGTATTTT. The encoded protein is CASSLAGLALSTDTQYF.

The table lists this clonotype with many counts. The chain is built from TRBV5-1 and TRBJ2-6; D unclear. V shed 3 bases and J shed 4 bases, with 8 bases lying between them. Germline CDR1 SGHRS, CDR2 YFSETQ. The CDR3 sequence is 14 residues long. CDR3 nucleotides: TGCGCCAGCAGCTCCGTCGAAGGGGCCAACGTCCTGACTTTC. The encoded protein is CASSSVEGANVLTF.

For the CDR3, the DNA is TGCAGTGCTCGGCCAGAAGCCTACGAGCAGTACTTC. Amino acids: CSARPEAYEQYF. This chain uses TRBV20-1 with TRBJ2-7; no reliable D call. The CDR3 contains 12 residues. CDR1 DFQATT and CDR2 SNEGSKA come from the germline V gene (reference sequence). V lost 5 bases to trimming and J lost 2 bases, with 10 bases between them.

V usage is TRBV30 and J usage is TRBJ1-1; D is ambiguous. Deletions cut 2 bases from V and 1 base from J, with 8 bases between. The CDR3 spans 13 residues. Looked up from germline, CDR1 is GTSNPN and CDR2 is SVGIG (reference sequence). The CDR3 sequence is CAWSYGGNTEAFF. The CDR3 DNA is TGTGCCTGGAGTTATGGAGGGAACACTGAAGCTTTCTTT.

This clonotype turned up a few times. This chain connects TRBV12-3 or TRBV12-4 to TRBJ2-2; D is perhaps TRBD1 (6 bases). The CDR3 has 14 residues. V gave up 5 bases and J gave up 6 bases, with 13 bases separating them. The CDR3 coding sequence is TGTGCCAGCAGTCCCAACAGGGTTGCCGGGGAGCTGTTTTTT. Its protein product is CASSPNRVAGELFF.

The V and J genes are TRBV30 and TRBJ2-7, with D unclear. This CDR3 has 13 residues. Germline CDR1 is GTSNPN and CDR2 is SVGIG (reference sequence). V lost 6 bases, J lost 7 bases, and 19 bases lay in between. CDR3 residues: CACRIGTLGEQYF. CDR3 in DNA: TGTGCCTGCCGAATAGGAACCTTAGGAGAGCAGTACTTC.

This clonotype has at least ten counts. This chain joins TRBV18 and TRBJ2-5; D unclear. With 2 bases removed from V and 3 bases from J, the gap between germline ends came to 1 base. This CDR3 region has 11 residues. Germline assignment: CDR1 KGHSH and CDR2 LQKENI. In DNA, the CDR3 is TGTGCCAGCTCACCAAAAGAGACCCAGTACTTC. Amino acids: CASSPKETQYF.

This clonotype was observed a handful of times. This rearrangement joins TRBV7-9 to TRBJ2-3; 9 bases match TRBD1. This CDR3 contains 15 residues. The junction had 5 bases not matched to a gene; V was cut back by 3 bases and J by 4 bases. Germline CDR1 and CDR2: SEHNR and FQNEAQ (reference sequence). DNA of the CDR3: TGTGCCAGCAGCTTCAGACAGGGGGGTGCAGATACGCAGTATTTT. It yields the protein CASSFRQGGADTQYF.

This clonotype was observed a few times. The chain links TRBV28 to TRBJ1-1, with D uncertain. Germline-derived CDR1 and CDR2 are MDHEN and SYDVKM. This CDR3 region has 14 residues. V lost 6 bases and J lost 2, with 13 bases in between. The CDR3 sequence is CASRVAGVNTEAFF. DNA for the CDR3: TGTGCCAGCAGAGTAGCGGGAGTCAACACTGAAGCTTTCTTT.

The rearrangement uses TRBV5-1 and TRBJ2-5, with TRBD2 matching over 7 bases. The CDR3 totals 15 residues. With 9 bases clipped from V and 2 bases from J, the junction kept 13 bases outside the gene matches. Looked up from germline, CDR1 is SGHRS and CDR2 is YFSETQ. The CDR3 is CATDLPLGGQETQYF. The CDR3 DNA reads TGCGCCACCGACCTCCCTCTGGGGGGGCAAGAGACCCAGTACTTC.